The 14 T cell receptor beta chains below all came from one sample that was sequenced in a study of CD8+ T cells in alopecia areata. After isolation, RNA underwent reverse transcription to generate cDNA as the sequencing template. Produced via immunoSEQ multiplex PCR; TCRdb's table is partial and in-frame only. In total the sample includes over 100,000 clones, none of them seen once. Sequenced: lesional skin. The receptors come from a C3H/HeJ mouse with alopecia areata. Strain haplotype at MHC: H2-k.

A few counts support this clone. The listed TCRdb protein conflicts with the DNA translation at residue 12, and the protein shown is translated directly from the DNA. Gene names and germline refer to mouse. Partial CDR3 DNA: TGTGCCAGCAGAGAACAGGGGTTGGTTGGAAATACG. This sequence encodes CASREQGLVGNT. The CDR3 as a whole reads CASREQGLVGNTLYF. The rearrangement joins TRBV19 to TRBJ1-3; 7 positions match TRBD1. The read gets to within 3 residues of the CDR3 end, and the germline J gene fills in the rest. The trim removed 5 bases at V and 3 bases at J, leaving 8 bases unmatched. CDR3 length: 15 amino acids. In germline, CDR1 is FNHDT, CDR2 SITEND (reference sequence).

As for this clone: A junction end diverges from the germline sequence, so it may reflect a read error. Here the gene names and germline are mouse. The observed sequence ends 4 residues before the CDR3 terminus, with the missing tail filled in from the germline J gene. V is TRBV1 and J is TRBJ2-2; maybe TRBD2 (6 bases). Germline CDR1 and CDR2: NSQYPW and LRSPGD (reference sequence). CDR3 length: 16 residues. The DNA read from the CDR3 is TGCCCCTGCAGTGCAGATCTCTGGGGCGACACCGGG. Encoded protein: CPCSADLWGDTG. The entire CDR3 protein reads CPCSADLWGDTGQLYF.

In this sample, this clone turned up a few times. Gene names and germline match the mouse. The read is 4 residues too short to cover the CDR3 end, so that end is filled in from the germline J gene. The chain couples TRBV1 to TRBJ2-1; 9 positions agree with TRBD1. The CDR3 extends over 15 amino acids. The germline V gene has CDR1 NSQYPW and CDR2 LRSPGD (reference sequence). CDR3 DNA (partial): TGCACCTGCAGTGCAGAAGGGACAGGGAGAGCT. Translated: CTCSAEGTGRA. Given in full, the CDR3 is CTCSAEGTGRAEQFF. Using reference TRBV1 and TRBJ2-1 for the parts outside the CDR3, the full variable domain is VTLLEQNPRWRLVPRGQAVNLRCILKNSQYPWMSWYQQDLQKQLQWLFTLRSPGDKEVKSLPGADYLATRVTDTELRLQVANMSQGRTLYCTCSAEGTGRAEQFFGPGTRLTVL.

On this clone: Each gene name is a mouse one. The read halts 4 residues ahead of the CDR3 end, with the missing end drawn from the germline J gene. The rearrangement uses TRBV13-3 and TRBJ2-7, with D possibly matching TRBD1 (5 bases). Germline V CDR1 and CDR2: NNHDY, SYVADS. The V end was cut by 0 bases, the J end by 0 bases, with 10 bases between. The CDR3 spans 15 residues. CDR3 loop: CASSDERTNSYEQYF. CDR3 DNA (partial): TGTGCCAGCAGTGATGAGCGGACAAACTCCTAT.

A remark on this clone: Gene labels here are mouse ones. CDR3 amino acids: CASSRQFNTEVFF. CDR3 DNA (partial): TGTGCCAGCAGCCGACAGTTTAACACA. The chain combines TRBV13-3 with TRBJ1-1, with D possibly matching TRBD1 (5 bases). The read comes to an end 4 residues before the CDR3 does, leaving the germline J gene to fill in the end. There are 13 residues in the CDR3. In germline, CDR1 is NNHDY, CDR2 SYVADS. V was clipped by 5 bases and J by 2 bases, with 10 bases between them.

This clone was seen only a few times. Any gene name here is a mouse gene name. The observed sequence ends 4 residues before the CDR3 terminus, with the missing tail filled in from the germline J gene. The V and J genes are TRBV13-1 and TRBJ1-1; D is uncertain. V dropped 0 bases and J dropped 2 bases, with 11 bases sitting between them. Germline values: CDR1 NSHNY, CDR2 SYGAGN. The CDR3 totals 15 residues. The chain's CDR3 is CASSDAAGSNTEVFF. The DNA read from the CDR3 is TGTGCCAGCAGTGATGCTGCAGGATCCAACACA.

This clone appeared a few times. Genes and germline are mouse. The observed sequence ends 4 residues before the CDR3 terminus, with the missing tail filled in from the germline J gene. The sample has other DNA sequences that encode this CDR3 too. The V call is TRBV19, the J call TRBJ2-4; TRBD2 matches 7 bases. The CDR3 loop spans 14 amino acids. The germline CDR1 and CDR2 sequences are FNHDT and SITEND (reference sequence). With 4 bases clipped from V and 1 base from J, the junction kept 3 bases outside the gene matches. CDR3 in amino acids: CASSPTGGQNTLYF. CDR3 bases read: TGTGCCAGCAGTCCCACTGGGGGTCAAAAC.

As to this clone: Gene names follow the mouse nomenclature. Coverage ceases 4 residues before the CDR3 finishes, and the germline J gene fills in the end. This chain uses TRBV14 with TRBJ2-2, with TRBD1 matching 10 bases. Germline-derived CDR1 and CDR2 are SGHDT and FRDEAV. With 4 bases clipped from V and 2 bases from J, the junction kept 2 bases outside the gene matches. The CDR3 consists of 15 residues. CDR3 DNA (partial): TGTGCCAGCAGTCCGGGACAGGGGAACACCGGG. It specifies CASSPGQGNTG. The complete CDR3 sequence is CASSPGQGNTGQLYF.

On this clone: Gene names are the mouse ones. The read falls 4 residues short of the CDR3 end, and the missing part is taken from the germline J gene. This sample includes further DNA sequences coding for the same CDR3. V usage is TRBV13-3 and J usage is TRBJ1-1; possibly TRBD1 for D (6 bases). The length of the CDR3 is 13 residues. Per germline, CDR1 NNHDY and CDR2 SYVADS. The DNA read from the CDR3 is TGTGCCAGCAGGACTGGGGGGGCGGGA. It is translated as CASRTGGAG. The complete CDR3 protein is CASRTGGAGEVFF.

In regard to this clone: The listed genes are named as in mouse. Read data end 4 residues before the CDR3 end; the end is taken from the germline J gene. V and J are TRBV13-3 and TRBJ1-4; TRBD1 aligns across 7 bases. The CDR3 is 15 residues long. Germline V gene sequence: CDR1 NNHDY, CDR2 SYVADS. V was clipped by 2 bases and J by 4 bases; unmatched bases: 5. Here the CDR3 reads CASSDRQGVNERLFF. The DNA read from the CDR3 is TGTGCCAGCAGTGACAGACAGGGTGTCAACGAA.

This clone was detected a few times. A mismatch at residue 13 separates the TCRdb protein from the translated DNA, so the protein presented here was translated from the DNA. These gene names are mouse names. Read coverage stops 3 residues before the CDR3 terminus; the germline J gene supplies the remainder. The J gene is TRBJ1-3, the V gene TRBV19; TRBD1 matches 10 bases. Per germline, CDR1 FNHDT and CDR2 SITEND (reference sequence). After removal of 1 base from V and 5 bases from J, the junction contained 6 bases not matched to a gene. The CDR3 totals 16 residues. CDR3 bases read: TGTGCCAGCAGTATAAGATGGGACAGGGGTAGAAATACG. The encoded protein is CASSIRWDRGRNT. The entire CDR3 is CASSIRWDRGRNTLYF.

As for this clone: The gene symbols are mouse symbols. The sequenced CDR3 bases are TGTGCCAGCAGTGACCCTACTGGGGGAAAGTAT. Its protein product is CASSDPTGGKY. The complete CDR3 reads CASSDPTGGKYEQYF. This chain connects TRBV13-3 to TRBJ2-7, with 8 positions matching TRBD2. With the read ending 4 residues before the CDR3 end, the germline J gene is used to fill in that end. Germline V CDR1 and CDR2: NNHDY, SYVADS. This CDR3 region has 15 residues.

The sample holds a few counts of this clone. There is a difference at residue 12 between the TCRdb protein and the DNA translation, so the protein given here was translated from the DNA. Mouse gene names apply. The CDR3 end is not reached by the read, which stops 3 residues before it; the germline J gene fills it in. The V call is TRBV13-1, the J call TRBJ1-3; TRBD1 aligns across 7 bases. The V and J ends lost 3 bases and 0 bases, in that order; junction bases with no gene match: 3. CDR3 length: 15 amino acids. CDR1 and CDR2 (germline): NSHNY, SYGAGN. The covered CDR3 bases are TGTGCCAGCAGTGCCCGGGACAGTTCTGGAAATACG. Translation gives CASSARDSSGNT. The full CDR3 reads CASSARDSSGNTLYF.

The table lists this clone with a few counts. Genes and germline come from the mouse. The CDR3 goes on 4 residues after the read ends, and that part is filled in from the germline J gene. The chain has TRBV13-3 and TRBJ2-2; 12 bases map to TRBD2. The CDR3 is 18 residues long. V lost 2 bases, J lost 0 bases, and 5 bases stayed unmatched. Germline V gene sequence: CDR1 NNHDY, CDR2 SYVADS. The CDR3 is CASSEGDWGDANTGQLYF. CDR3 bases read: TGTGCCAGCAGTGAAGGGGACTGGGGGGATGCAAACACCGGG.